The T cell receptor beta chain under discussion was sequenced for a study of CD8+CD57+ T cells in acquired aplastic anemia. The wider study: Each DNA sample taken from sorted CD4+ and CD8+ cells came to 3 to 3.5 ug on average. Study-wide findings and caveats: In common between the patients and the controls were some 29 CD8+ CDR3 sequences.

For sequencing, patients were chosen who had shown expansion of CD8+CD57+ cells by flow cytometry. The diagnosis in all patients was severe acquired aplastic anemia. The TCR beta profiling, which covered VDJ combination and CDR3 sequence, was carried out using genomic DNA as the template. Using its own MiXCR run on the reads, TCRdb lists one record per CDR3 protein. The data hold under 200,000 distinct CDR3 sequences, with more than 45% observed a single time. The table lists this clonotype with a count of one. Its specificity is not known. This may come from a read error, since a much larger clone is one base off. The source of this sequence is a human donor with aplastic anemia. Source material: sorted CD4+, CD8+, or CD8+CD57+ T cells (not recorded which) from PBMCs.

The CDR3 is CASSSKEVSPPHF. The CDR3 DNA follows: TGTGCCAGCTCAAGCAAGGAGGTTTCACCCCCCCACTTT. The gene calls are TRBV18 and TRBJ1-6; D remains unclear. The length of the CDR3 is 13 residues. From germline, CDR1 is KGHSH and CDR2 LQKENI.